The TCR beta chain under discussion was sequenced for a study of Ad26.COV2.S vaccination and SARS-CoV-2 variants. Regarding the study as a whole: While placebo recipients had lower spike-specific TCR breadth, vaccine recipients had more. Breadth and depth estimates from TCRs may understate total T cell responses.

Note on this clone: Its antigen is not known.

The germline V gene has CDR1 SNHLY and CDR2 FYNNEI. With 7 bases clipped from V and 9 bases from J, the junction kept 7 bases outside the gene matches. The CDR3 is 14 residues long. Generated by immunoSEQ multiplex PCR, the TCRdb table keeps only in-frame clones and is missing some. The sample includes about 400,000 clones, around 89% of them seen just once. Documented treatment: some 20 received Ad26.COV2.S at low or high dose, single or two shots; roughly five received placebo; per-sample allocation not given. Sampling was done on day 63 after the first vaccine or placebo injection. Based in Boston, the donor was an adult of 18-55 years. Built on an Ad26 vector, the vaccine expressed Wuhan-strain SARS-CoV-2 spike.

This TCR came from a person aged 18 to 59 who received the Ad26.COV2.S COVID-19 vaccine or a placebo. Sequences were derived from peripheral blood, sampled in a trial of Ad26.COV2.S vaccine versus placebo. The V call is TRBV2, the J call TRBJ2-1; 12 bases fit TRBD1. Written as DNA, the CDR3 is TGTGCCAGCATCGTCGGGACAGGGGGCCGTGAGCAGTTCTTC. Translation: CASIVGTGGREQFF. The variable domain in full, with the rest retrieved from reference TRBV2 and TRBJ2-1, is EPEVTQTPSHQVTQMGQEVILRCVPISNHLYFYWYRQILGQKVEFLVSFYNNEISEKSEIFDDQFSVERPDGSNFTLKIRSTKLEDSAMYFCASIVGTGGREQFFGPGTRLTVL.